This T cell receptor beta chain emerged from a study of tumor and adjacent non-tumor tissue in lung cancer. The template was RNA from unsorted bulk tissue. Chemotherapy-naive patients with new lung cancer underwent thoracic surgery in China, August–November 2014. The CDR3 consists of 13 residues. CDR1 MNHEY and CDR2 SVGAGI come from the germline V gene. Three rounds of nested PCR, following a modified ARM-PCR protocol, produced the TCRbeta library. TCRdb re-called the multiplex PCR reads through MiXCR, storing one row per CDR3 protein. The repertoire holds fewer than 85,000 distinct CDR3 sequences, with over 75% as singletons. General study findings and limits: Tumor repertoires had a smaller top 100 clone share than normal lung.

This clonotype was observed a single time. Its specificity is not known. One end of the junction fails to match germline, which may point to a read error. Source material: lung tumor tissue. This TCR was sampled from a woman aged 50 to 60 with non-small cell lung cancer. This chain joins TRBV6-5 and TRBJ2-3; D is unclear. CDR3 sequence reads: CVMRHQVTVTQYF. Here the CDR3 DNA reads TGTGTCATGCGGCATCAAGTCACAGTTACGCAGTATTTT.